This T cell receptor (beta chain) was identified during a study of shared clonotypes between healthy human individuals. Study-wide findings and caveats: Estimated clonotype richness was generally higher in naive than memory subsets.

With 4 bases removed from V and 7 bases from J, the gap between germline ends came to 10 bases. Germline V lookup: CDR1 MGHRA, CDR2 YSYEKL. This CDR3 is built from 13 residues. The table came from immunoSEQ multiplex PCR; TCRdb's copy has only in-frame clones and leaves some out. There are about 2 million clones in the sample; 85% to 95% occur only once, and more than 0.1% lies in the top ten. Turning to this clone: Its target is unknown.

The chain joins TRBV4-1 to TRBJ1-4; D is ambiguous. The source of this sequence is a man aged 18-30 years in good health. The sample taken for sequencing was naive CD4+ T cells sorted from blood. Subset specified: CD45RA+ positively selected. The CDR3, as DNA: TGCGCCAGCAGCCCAATAGTAGGTGAAAAACTGTTTTTT. This codes for CASSPIVGEKLFF.